This passage covers 18 T cell receptor beta chains from one sample sequenced in a study of T cells in Graves' hyperthyroidism and ophthalmopathy. Regions amplified from RNA transcripts were the TCR beta CDR3 regions. Researchers ran a first-round RT-PCR on the TCR CDR3 using the HTBI primer set. In TCRdb, the multiplex PCR reads were re-called with MiXCR into one record per CDR3 protein. The sample has roughly 720,000 distinct CDR3 sequences, 15% to 20% seen once. The sequencing sample was made of blood. All receptors derive from a man aged 50 or older with Graves' hyperthyroidism.

This clonotype has only a few counts. This chain joins TRBV20-1 and TRBJ2-3; 11 bases agree with TRBD2. J lost 5 bases, V lost 0 bases, and 7 bases had no gene match. The CDR3 runs to 16 residues. The germline V gene encodes CDR1 DFQATT and CDR2 SNEGSKA (reference sequence). Here the CDR3 DNA reads TGCAGTGCTAGAGATTTAGCGGGAGGGCGGGGAGATACGCAGTATTTT. It translates to CSARDLAGGRGDTQYF.

This clonotype was seen only a few times. The CDR3 DNA follows: TGTGCCAGCAGCACACTAGCGGGAGGCACAGATACGCAGTATTTT. Protein: CASSTLAGGTDTQYF. The chain uses TRBV7-2 and TRBJ2-3; TRBD2 matches 11 bases. V shed 5 bases and J 1 base; nucleotides not matched to a gene: 2. The CDR3 is made up of 15 amino acids. Germline V CDR1 and CDR2: SGHTA, FQGNSA.

In this sample, this clonotype turned up many times. The gene calls are TRBV20-1 and TRBJ2-7; tentative D call: TRBD1 (6 bases). Germline CDR1 and CDR2: DFQATT and SNEGSKA (reference sequence). The CDR3 covers 12 residues. Trimming pared 5 bases from V and 2 bases from J, leaving 10 bases between. The CDR3 DNA sequence: TGCAGTGCTGGCAGGGGCACCTACGAGCAGTACTTC. Its translation is CSAGRGTYEQYF.

This chain uses TRBV10-3 with TRBJ2-1; 8 bases agree with TRBD2. The ends lost 2 bases at V and 8 bases at J; junction bases unmatched: 11. Germline V gene sequence: CDR1 ENHRY, CDR2 SYGVKD. This CDR3 region has 16 residues. The DNA for the CDR3 is TGTGCCATCAGTGAGAAGGGGACTAGTGGGCTCGATGAGCAGTTCTTC. Protein sequence: CAISEKGTSGLDEQFF.

This clonotype came up a few times. The chain carries TRBV14 and TRBJ2-1; D is tentatively TRBD1 or TRBD2 (5 bases each). The CDR3 is made up of 14 amino acids. Per germline, CDR1 SGHDN and CDR2 FVKESK. The V end was cut by 2 bases, the J end by 9 bases, with 14 bases between. CDR3 bases: TGTGCCAGCAGCCAACTTGCCGGGACCGGTGAGCAGTTCTTC. This sequence encodes CASSQLAGTGEQFF.

A word on this clonotype: An end of the junction does not agree with germline; a read error may underlie this. V and J are TRBV7-3 and TRBJ2-7, with D tentatively TRBD1 (5 bases). From germline, CDR1 is SGHTA and CDR2 FQGTGA. There are 16 residues in the CDR3. The CDR3 region has the DNA TGTGCCGGCAGCTTACAGGCAATACCCCTAACCTACGAGCAGTACTTC. Translation: CAGSLQAIPLTYEQYF.

The V call is TRBV6-1, the J call TRBJ1-3; maybe TRBD1 (6 bases). Germline assignment: CDR1 MNHNS and CDR2 SASEGT. This CDR3 contains 14 residues. V lost 8 bases and J lost 2, with 13 bases in between. The CDR3 sequence: CASGRTETGNTIYF. CDR3 nucleotides: TGTGCCAGCGGGAGGACAGAGACTGGAAACACCATATATTTT.

This clonotype came up a few times. The V and J genes are TRBV7-2 and TRBJ1-1; D remains unclear. V lost 3 bases to trimming and J lost 2 bases, with 7 bases between them. This CDR3 spans 13 amino acids. CDR1 is SGHTA, CDR2 FQGNSA, per germline. CDR3 in DNA: TGTGCCAGCAGCTTTTATAAAAACACTGAAGCTTTCTTT. Translation: CASSFYKNTEAFF.

This clonotype was seen many times. The chain links TRBV19 to TRBJ1-1, with D hard to call. Germline loops: CDR1 LNHDA, CDR2 SQIVND (reference sequence). The V end lost 9 bases, the J end lost 2 bases, and 10 bases lay between the germline ends. This CDR3 has 12 residues. DNA for the CDR3: TGTGCCAGCAGCTACTCAAACACTGAAGCTTTCTTT. It specifies CASSYSNTEAFF.

Ten or more counts support this clonotype. This chain links TRBV12-3 or TRBV12-4 with TRBJ2-3; D is possibly TRBD1 (6 bases). The length of the CDR3 is 16 residues. V lost 7 bases and J 2 bases, leaving 19 bases between the germline ends. CDR3 protein: CASISLGARTTDTQYF. DNA of the CDR3: TGTGCCAGCATCTCCCTGGGGGCGAGAACCACAGATACGCAGTATTTT.

This clonotype was counted many times. V and J are TRBV2 and TRBJ2-7; D not certain. Germline CDR1 reads SNHLY; CDR2 reads FYNNEI. The CDR3 covers 14 residues. V lost 2 bases, J lost 4 bases, and 12 bases lay in between. The CDR3 sequence: CASSESRQGYEQYF. The DNA for the CDR3 is TGTGCCAGCAGTGAATCCCGACAAGGGTACGAGCAGTACTTC.

The table lists this clonotype with many counts. The rearrangement joins TRBV7-9 to TRBJ2-7; the D call may be TRBD1 or TRBD2 (6 bases each). Germline loops: CDR1 SEHNR, CDR2 FQNEAQ (reference sequence). The ends were cut back, 5 bases at V and 0 bases at J, with 17 bases in the middle. The CDR3 totals 16 residues. The CDR3 is CASSPLEGGGSYEQYF. CDR3 DNA: TGTGCCAGCAGCCCCTTGGAGGGGGGCGGCTCCTACGAGCAGTACTTC.

Ten or more counts support this clonotype. The chain employs TRBV28 and TRBJ1-6; no clear D. CDR1 is MDHEN, CDR2 SYDVKM, per germline. Trimming left V 8 bases short and J 13 bases short, with 21 bases between. This CDR3 is 14 amino acids long. The CDR3 loop reads CASGAPRVGSPLHF. DNA of the CDR3: TGTGCCAGCGGCGCCCCTCGGGTGGGCTCGCCCCTCCACTTT.

This clonotype was counted between two and nine times. The chain recombines TRBV30 with TRBJ2-7; 9 bases agree with TRBD1. Germline V gene lookup returns CDR1 GTSNPN and CDR2 SVGIG (reference sequence). J lost 4 bases, V lost 2 bases, and 6 bases had no gene match. The CDR3 is 14 amino acids. The CDR3 region has the DNA TGTGCCTGGAGTCTCGGGACAGGGTTTTACGAGCAGTACTTC. Translated: CAWSLGTGFYEQYF.

The table lists this clonotype with many counts. The CDR3 spells CAVRDDHNQPQHF. CDR3 nucleotide sequence: TGTGCCGTCCGGGACGACCACAATCAGCCCCAGCATTTT. The rearrangement links TRBV2 to TRBJ1-5; a weak D match, TRBD1 (5 bases). V lost 11 bases to trimming and J lost 3 bases, with 14 bases between them. The CDR3 spans 13 residues. Germline V gene sequence: CDR1 SNHLY, CDR2 FYNNEI.

This clonotype came up many times. The J gene is TRBJ2-1, the V gene TRBV11-3, with TRBD2 matching 12 bases. Germline V lookup: CDR1 SGHNT, CDR2 YENEEA. Unmatched junction bases numbered 4, after V lost 0 bases and J lost 10 bases. The CDR3 loop spans 15 amino acids. CDR3 DNA sequence: TGTGCCAGCAGCTTAGACGGACTAGCGGGAAGGGAGCAGTTCTTC. Its translation: CASSLDGLAGREQFF.

This clonotype occurred many times. This sequence joins TRBV2 and TRBJ1-6, with 8 bases aligning to TRBD1. J gave up 6 bases and V 5 bases, and 3 bases lay outside the gene matches. Germline V gene lookup returns CDR1 SNHLY and CDR2 FYNNEI. The CDR3 is 14 amino acids. In nucleotides, the CDR3 is TGTGCCAGCAGTCCGGACAGGGTTAATTCACCCCTCCACTTT. It yields the protein CASSPDRVNSPLHF.

This clonotype was detected many times. This sequence joins TRBV18 and TRBJ1-1, with D perhaps TRBD1 (6 bases). With 1 base removed from V and 8 bases from J, the gap between germline ends came to 14 bases. The length of the CDR3 is 14 residues. Germline CDR1 reads KGHSH; CDR2 reads LQKENI. For the CDR3, the DNA is TGTGCCAGCTCACCACAACAGGGTTCCGGGGAAGCTTTCTTT. It codes for CASSPQQGSGEAFF.